These T cell receptor beta chains were read from a single sample in a study of cytomegalovirus exposure and HLA in healthy donors. Clones were sequenced by immunoSEQ multiplex PCR, and TCRdb holds only the in-frame ones, with some missing. In the table there are roughly 180,000 clones, roughly 86% of which are singletons. The sequenced sample consisted of PBMCs. The origin of the receptors is a young man in good health and CMV-seropositive. Both conserved end residues are part of each CDR3. D genes are given only for firm matches. Rows give clone size only sometimes, using once, few, many, or a class for an expanded clone.

TRBJ2-7 | TRBV27 | NA | NA | 11 | CASSNVYEQYF | TGTGCCAGCAGTAACGTCTACGAGCAGTACTTC
TRBJ2-3 | TRBV29-1 | NA | NA | 13 | CSVVGPSTDTQYF | TGCAGCGTGGTGGGTCCTAGCACAGATACGCAGTATTTT
TRBJ2-2 | TRBV9 | once | TRBD2 | 17 | CASSVLTSAKNTGELFF | TGTGCCAGCAGCGTCCTAACTAGCGCAAAGAACACCGGGGAGCTGTTTTTT
TRBJ1-4 | TRBV9 | once | NA | 16 | CASSGREGATNEKLFF | TGTGCCAGCTCCGGGCGTGAGGGTGCAACTAATGAAAAACTGTTTTTT
TRBJ1-4 | TRBV7-2 | NA | NA | 18 | CASSLSWGPLNQRGKLFF | TGTGCCAGCAGCTTAAGTTGGGGTCCCCTGAATCAGAGGGGAAAACTGTTTTTT
TRBJ2-1 | TRBV7-3 | NA | TRBD2 | 14 | CASSTGGGYNEQFF | TGTGCCAGCAGCACTGGCGGGGGCTACAATGAGCAGTTCTTC
TRBJ1-2 | TRBV4-3 | NA | NA | 15 | CASSQDSQGIYGYTF | TGCGCCAGCAGCCAAGATAGCCAGGGTATCTATGGCTACACCTTC
TRBJ2-7 | TRBV5-1 | NA | NA | 16 | CASSLAKATNSYEQYF | TGCGCCAGCAGCTTGGCCAAGGCTACCAACTCCTACGAGCAGTACTTC
TRBJ1-1 | TRBV7-9 | NA | NA | 13 | CASSRLQYTEAFF | TGTGCCAGCAGCCGATTGCAGTACACTGAAGCTTTCTTT
TRBJ1-1 | TRBV29-1 | NA | NA | 13 | CSVAPNLNTEAFF | TGCAGCGTTGCCCCCAACCTGAACACTGAAGCTTTCTTT
TRBJ2-3 | TRBV29-1 | NA | NA | 13 | CSVVEGSTDTQYF | TGCAGCGTTGTCGAGGGTAGCACAGATACGCAGTATTTT
TRBJ2-1 | TRBV28 | NA | NA | 13 | CASSLVLELEQFF | TGTGCCAGCAGTTTAGTTTTGGAGTTAGAGCAGTTCTTC
TRBJ1-2 | TRBV27 | NA | NA | 16 | CASSLRPLGANYGYTF | TGTGCCAGCAGTTTACGGCCCCTGGGAGCTAACTATGGCTACACCTTC
TRBJ2-7 | TRBV7-3 | few | NA | 14 | CASSIGPSKYEQYF | TGTGCCAGCAGCATCGGCCCTAGCAAGTACGAGCAGTACTTC
TRBJ2-5 | TRBV4-1 | NA | NA | 16 | CASSQGTLGGVETQYF | TGCGCCAGCAGCCAGGGGACCCTGGGTGGAGTAGAGACCCAGTACTTC
TRBJ2-3 | TRBV5-6 | NA | NA | 16 | CASSPSDLRVTDTQYF | TGTGCCAGCAGCCCCTCGGACCTCCGAGTCACAGATACGCAGTATTTT
TRBJ2-2 | TRBV6-1 | NA | TRBD1 | 15 | CASSLGQGATGELFF | TGTGCCAGCAGTCTCGGACAGGGGGCCACCGGGGAGCTGTTTTTT
TRBJ2-7 | TRBV2 | few | NA | 11 | CASSLYYEQYF | TGTGCCAGCAGTCTATACTACGAGCAGTACTTC
TRBJ1-1 | TRBV9 | NA | NA | 15 | CASSVDGDTNTEAFF | TGTGCCAGCAGCGTAGACGGGGACACCAACACTGAAGCTTTCTTT
TRBJ2-3 | TRBV27 | NA | NA | 16 | CASSWGLAASTDTQYF | TGTGCCAGCAGTTGGGGGCTAGCGGCTAGCACAGATACGCAGTATTTT
TRBJ2-1 | TRBV18 | NA | TRBD1 | 16 | CASSTSGTGDHNEQFF | TGTGCCAGCTCGACGTCCGGGACAGGGGACCACAATGAGCAGTTCTTC
TRBJ2-3 | TRBV29-1 | NA | TRBD1 | 16 | CSARTGAFRSTDTQYF | TGCAGCGCCCGGACAGGGGCGTTTCGTAGCACAGATACGCAGTATTTT
TRBJ2-1 | TRBV4-1 | NA | TRBD2 | 15 | CASSQGQRGHNEQFF | TGCGCCAGCAGCCAAGGCCAGCGGGGTCACAATGAGCAGTTCTTC
TRBJ2-1 | TRBV5-6 | NA | TRBD1 | 15 | CASSLPVPGGDEQFF | TGTGCCAGCAGCTTACCGGTCCCAGGGGGCGATGAGCAGTTCTTC
TRBJ2-3 | TRBV28 | NA | NA | 15 | CASSLSGTGVDTQYF | TGTGCCAGCAGTTTAAGTGGGACTGGCGTTGATACGCAGTATTTT
TRBJ2-2 | TRBV9 | NA | TRBD2 | 18 | CASSGGGLAASNTGELFF | TGTGCCAGCAGCGGAGGGGGACTAGCGGCATCGAACACCGGGGAGCTGTTTTTT
TRBJ2-7 | TRBV5-1 | NA | TRBD2 | 15 | CASSPVFSGGHEQYF | TGCGCCAGCAGCCCCGTCTTCAGCGGGGGCCACGAGCAGTACTTC
TRBJ2-1 | TRBV10-3 | once | TRBD2 | 14 | CAIKSGTSVDEQFF | TGTGCCATCAAATCCGGGACTAGTGTCGATGAGCAGTTCTTC
TRBJ2-4 | TRBV4-1 | NA | TRBD2 | 18 | CASSPGLAASIAKNIQYF | TGCGCCAGCAGCCCGGGACTAGCGGCCTCTATAGCCAAAAACATTCAGTACTTC
TRBJ2-7 | TRBV5-1 | NA | TRBD1 | 16 | CASSRRTGGTSYEQYF | TGCGCCAGCAGCAGGAGGACAGGGGGGACCTCCTACGAGCAGTACTTC
TRBJ2-7 | TRBV7-9 | NA | TRBD2 | 14 | CASSLSGGVYEQYF | TGTGCCAGCAGCCTTAGCGGGGGAGTCTACGAGCAGTACTTC